The rows below give T cell receptor beta chains drawn from one sample of a study of T cells after yellow fever vaccination. TCRdb recomputed calls from the 5' RACE reads with MiXCR, one row per CDR3 protein. In the table there are fewer than 450,000 distinct CDR3 sequences, around 8.1% of which are singletons. The input for sequencing was PBMCs, taken about 41 days after the first yellow fever vaccination. These receptors came from a man between 18 and 29 years old who received the YFV17D yellow fever vaccine. Each CDR3 is given with its conserved first and last residue. D genes are given only for firm matches. For some rows the clone size is stated as once, few or many, or as a class when expanded; others skip it.

>NA|NA|TRBJ1-2|TRBV4-3
CASSQDRGSFYGYTF
TGCGCCAGCAGCCAAGATAGGGGGTCTTTTTATGGCTACACCTTC
>NA|many|TRBJ2-3|TRBV6-2/TRBV6-3
CASKRRASGTDTQYF
TGTGCCAGCAAAAGGAGGGCTAGCGGCACAGATACGCAGTATTTT
>TRBD1|many|TRBJ2-2|TRBV29-1
CSVEGTGPTGELFF
TGCAGCGTTGAAGGGACAGGCCCCACCGGGGAGCTGTTTTTT
>TRBD2|NA|TRBJ2-5|TRBV11-2
CASSSVLTSGGDSQETQYF
TGTGCCAGCAGCTCGGTGCTGACTAGCGGGGGGGATTCTCAAGAGACCCAGTACTTC
>NA|NA|TRBJ1-4|TRBV24-1
CATSERDGYSVEEKLFF
TGTGCCACCAGTGAACGGGACGGATATTCAGTCGAGGAAAAACTGTTTTTT
>NA|few|TRBJ2-1|TRBV7-2
CASSLVLGLDNEQFF
TGTGCCAGCAGCTTAGTTTTGGGATTGGACAATGAGCAGTTCTTC
>NA|NA|TRBJ1-4|TRBV7-2
CASSKGGNEKLFF
TGTGCCAGCAGCAAGGGGGGAAATGAAAAACTGTTTTTT
>TRBD2|few|TRBJ2-1|TRBV7-2
CASRRAGGPMYEQFF
TGTGCCAGCAGGCGAGCGGGGGGGCCTATGTATGAGCAGTTCTTC
>TRBD1|few|TRBJ2-7|TRBV4-1
CASSQSGTGYEQYF
TGCGCCAGCAGCCAATCCGGGACAGGGTACGAGCAGTACTTC
>TRBD2|few|TRBJ2-3|TRBV7-8
CAATGGAPDTQYF
TGTGCCGCCACCGGGGGGGCCCCAGATACGCAGTATTTT
>NA|few|TRBJ1-2|TRBV3-1
CASSPSPKANYGYTF
TGTGCCAGCAGCCCCTCTCCAAAAGCTAACTATGGCTACACCTTC
>NA|few|TRBJ1-4|TRBV14
CASSQDRAANEKLFF
TGTGCCAGCAGCCAAGACAGGGCGGCTAATGAAAAACTGTTTTTT
>NA|few|TRBJ2-5|TRBV4-2
CASSQSRTPGETQYF
TGTGCCAGCAGCCAATCCAGGACCCCTGGGGAGACCCAGTACTTC
>NA|few|TRBJ1-2|TRBV4-3
CASSQAPGSYGYTF
TGCGCCAGCAGCCAAGCTCCGGGATCCTATGGCTACACCTTC
>NA|few|TRBJ1-1|TRBV5-1
CASSRGNNLNTEAFF
TGCGCCAGCAGCCGGGGGAACAACTTAAACACTGAAGCTTTCTTT
>TRBD2|NA|TRBJ2-7|TRBV4-2
CASSRTPGLAGGYSYEQYF
TGTGCCAGCAGCCGGACCCCGGGACTAGCGGGGGGTTACTCCTACGAGCAGTACTTC
>TRBD2|NA|TRBJ2-1|TRBV9
CASSVGSGGAKQFF
TGTGCCAGCAGCGTAGGTAGCGGGGGGGCCAAACAGTTCTTC
>NA|NA|TRBJ2-5|TRBV7-8
CASSPDTGSETQYF
TGTGCCAGCAGCCCAGATACCGGGTCTGAGACCCAGTACTTC
>TRBD2|few|TRBJ2-2|TRBV5-1
CASSTGTSGENTGELFF
TGCGCCAGCAGCACGGGGACTAGCGGGGAGAACACCGGGGAGCTGTTTTTT
>NA|NA|TRBJ1-3|TRBV5-1
CASRRTPDSGNTIYF
TGCGCCAGCAGGCGGACCCCCGACTCTGGAAACACCATATATTTT
>NA|few|TRBJ2-5|TRBV4-3
CASSQNHRALGQETQYF
TGCGCCAGCAGCCAGAATCACAGGGCGTTAGGGCAAGAGACCCAGTACTTC
>TRBD2|few|TRBJ2-4|TRBV20-1
CSAPPLGLSGVGNIQYF
TGCAGTGCGCCCCCCCTCGGGCTGAGCGGGGTAGGGAACATTCAGTACTTC
>TRBD2|few|TRBJ2-5|TRBV7-9
CASRYQRGAQETQYF
TGTGCCAGCAGATACCAGCGGGGCGCGCAAGAGACCCAGTACTTC
>TRBD1|NA|TRBJ2-3|TRBV7-3
CASTPGQSTDTQYF
TGTGCCAGCACTCCGGGACAGTCTACAGATACGCAGTATTTT